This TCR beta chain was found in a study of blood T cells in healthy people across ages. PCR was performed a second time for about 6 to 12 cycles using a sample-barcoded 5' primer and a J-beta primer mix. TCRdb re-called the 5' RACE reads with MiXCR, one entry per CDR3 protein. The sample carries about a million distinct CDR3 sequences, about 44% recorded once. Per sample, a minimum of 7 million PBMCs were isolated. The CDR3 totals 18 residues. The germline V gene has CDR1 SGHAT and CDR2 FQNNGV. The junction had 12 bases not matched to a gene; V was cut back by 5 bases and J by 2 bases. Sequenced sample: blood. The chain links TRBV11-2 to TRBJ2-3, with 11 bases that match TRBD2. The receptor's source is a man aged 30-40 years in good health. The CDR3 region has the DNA TGTGCCAGCAGCGACGGACTAGCGGGTTCTGAAGACACAGATACGCAGTATTTT. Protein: CASSDGLAGSEDTDTQYF.